Listed below are T cell receptor beta chains from one sample, sequenced in a study of blood T cell repertoires in COVID-19. Measured with immunoSEQ multiplex PCR; TCRdb has only the in-frame clones, and not every one. The table shows over 85,000 clones, with about 88% occurring only once. Sample: peripheral blood. The source of these receptors is a woman older than 75 with active COVID-19. Each CDR3 is given with its conserved first and last residue. The D gene is left open where the match is weak. Some rows mark clone size as missing; the rest say once, few, many or name a class of expanded clone.

CDR3 DNA,CDR3 protein,D gene,CDR3 length,clone size,V gene,J gene
TGTGCCAGTAGTATCCGGTACACAGATACGCAGTATTTT,CASSIRYTDTQYF,.,13,.,TRBV19,TRBJ2-3
TGTGCCAGCTCACCTAGGCAGGGGGATTCCTACGAGCAGTACTTC,CASSPRQGDSYEQYF,TRBD1,15,.,TRBV18,TRBJ2-7
TGCAGTGCTAGTATTAGCGGGAGTTCGGGCGGGGAGCTGTTTTTT,CSASISGSSGGELFF,TRBD2,15,.,TRBV20-1,TRBJ2-2
TGCGCCAGCAGCCAAGCTACTAGCGTCTCCTACAATGAGCAGTTCTTC,CASSQATSVSYNEQFF,TRBD2,16,.,TRBV4-1,TRBJ2-1
TGTGCCGGACAGGAAAGCAATCAGCCCCAGCATTTT,CAGQESNQPQHF,TRBD1,12,.,TRBV28,TRBJ1-5
TGTGCCAGCAGCCCCCCCGGGACTAGCCCAGCCGATGAGCAGTTCTTC,CASSPPGTSPADEQFF,TRBD2,16,.,TRBV7-2,TRBJ2-1
TGTGCCAGCAGCCAAGATCCGGGAGGGGCCGAGCAGTACTTC,CASSQDPGGAEQYF,TRBD2,14,.,TRBV3-1/TRBV3-2,TRBJ2-7
TGTGCCAGCAGCCCCAGACAGGGTGCCACAGATACGCAGTATTTT,CASSPRQGATDTQYF,TRBD1,15,.,TRBV11-3,TRBJ2-3
TGCGCCAGCAGCTTGGTGTCAGACTCGAACACTGAAGCTTTCTTT,CASSLVSDSNTEAFF,.,15,.,TRBV5-1,TRBJ1-1
TGTGCCAGCAGCCACCGTAGCGGCATCCGATCTTGCGAGCAGTACTTC,CASSHRSGIRSCEQYF,.,16,.,TRBV9,TRBJ2-7
TGCGCCAGCAGCCAAAAAGGGGGACTAGCGGGAGTGAGGAATGAGCAGTTCTTC,CASSQKGGLAGVRNEQFF,TRBD2,18,.,TRBV4-3,TRBJ2-1
TGTGCCACCAGTGATCTACAGGGAACTGAAGCTTTCTTT,CATSDLQGTEAFF,.,13,.,TRBV24-1,TRBJ1-1
TGTGCCAGCAGTATACATGGGACAGTAGGAAACACCATATATTTT,CASSIHGTVGNTIYF,TRBD1,15,.,TRBV27,TRBJ1-3
TGCGCCAGCAGCCGGGGATTAGGACTAGCCACAGATACGCAGTATTTT,CASSRGLGLATDTQYF,TRBD2,16,.,TRBV5-1,TRBJ2-3
TGTGCCAGCTCCGACATGGCGAACACTGAAGCTTTCTTT,CASSDMANTEAFF,.,13,.,TRBV18,TRBJ1-1
TGTGCCAGCAGCTCCAATCCCGAGGGGGGGGATAGCAATCAGCCCCAGCATTTT,CASSSNPEGGDSNQPQHF,.,18,.,TRBV3-1/TRBV3-2,TRBJ1-5
TGCGCCAGCAGGAAAACAGGGGAGATCTACGAGCAGTACTTC,CASRKTGEIYEQYF,TRBD1,14,.,TRBV5-1,TRBJ2-7
TGTGCCAGCAGTTCCGGGACAGGGCGGGTCGACACTGAAGCTTTCTTT,CASSSGTGRVDTEAFF,TRBD1,16,.,TRBV27,TRBJ1-1
TGTGCCAGCTCACCCCTCGCGGGGGCCCTCACAGATACGCAGTATTTT,CASSPLAGALTDTQYF,.,16,.,TRBV18,TRBJ2-3
TGTGCCAGTACACAGAGGGCACGGCGGGATGCCACAGATACGCAGTATTTT,CASTQRARRDATDTQYF,.,17,.,TRBV19,TRBJ2-3
TGTGCCAGCAGTTACCGATCCGGACAGAACATAAACTATGGCTACACCTTC,CASSYRSGQNINYGYTF,.,17,.,TRBV6-2/TRBV6-3,TRBJ1-2
TGCGCCAGCAGCTTCAGGGTGAACTATGGCTACACCTTC,CASSFRVNYGYTF,.,13,.,TRBV5-1,TRBJ1-2
TGTGCCAGCTCACCGCCACCAACCCTGAGCTCCTACGAGCAGTACTTC,CASSPPPTLSSYEQYF,.,16,.,TRBV18,TRBJ2-7
TGTGCCAGCAGCGTTGGCGGGAGGGCCGAACTCTACGAGCAGTACTTC,CASSVGGRAELYEQYF,TRBD2,16,few,TRBV9,TRBJ2-7
TGTGCCAGCAGCCCTAGACTAGCGGGAGGGTTCTACGAGCAGTACTTC,CASSPRLAGGFYEQYF,TRBD2,16,.,TRBV7-8,TRBJ2-7
TGTGCCAGTAGTATAGGGAGGGACAGGAATGGCTACACCTTC,CASSIGRDRNGYTF,TRBD1,14,.,TRBV19,TRBJ1-2
TGTGCCAGCAGTGACGGGGCTAGCGCAGATACGCAGTATTTT,CASSDGASADTQYF,.,14,.,TRBV6-4,TRBJ2-3
TGCGCCAGCAGCTTGGACCCACAGGGGGCTTTGACAGATACGCAGTATTTT,CASSLDPQGALTDTQYF,TRBD1,17,.,TRBV5-1,TRBJ2-3
TGTGCCAGCAGCTCTGGGGACTGGGGGAAAGAGACCCAGTACTTC,CASSSGDWGKETQYF,.,15,.,TRBV11-2,TRBJ2-5
TGTGCCAGCAGCCAAGACCAGGGTTTATGGCCCTACAATGAGCAGTTCTTC,CASSQDQGLWPYNEQFF,.,17,.,TRBV4-2,TRBJ2-1
TGTGCCAGCAGCGAGCCGGTCCCTACGTTGGCCATATATTTT,CASSEPVPTLAIYF,.,14,.,TRBV11-2,TRBJ1-3
TGTGCCAGCCAGGGTTACACTGAAGCTTTCTTT,CASQGYTEAFF,.,11,.,TRBV19,TRBJ1-1
TGTGCCAGCAGAGCCAAGGGGTACCAAGAGACCCAGTACTTC,CASRAKGYQETQYF,.,14,.,TRBV11-2,TRBJ2-5
TGCAGCGTTCCGAAGAGCAGCGGCTATGAGCAGTTCTTC,CSVPKSSGYEQFF,.,13,.,TRBV29-1,TRBJ2-1
TGTGCCAGCAAGACTAGCGGGACCCTCTCTGGGGCCAACGTCCTGACTTTC,CASKTSGTLSGANVLTF,TRBD2,17,.,TRBV28,TRBJ2-6
TGTGCCATCGCCGCTAGGGAGGGGGAGCAGTTCTTC,CAIAAREGEQFF,TRBD2,12,.,TRBV10-3,TRBJ2-1
TGTGCCAGCAGCTTTACTCAGGGCGTAGATACGCAGTATTTT,CASSFTQGVDTQYF,.,14,.,TRBV7-9,TRBJ2-3
TGTGCCAGCAGCTGGAAGGGACAGGGGGCCATCGAGCAGTACTTC,CASSWKGQGAIEQYF,TRBD1,15,.,TRBV6-5,TRBJ2-7
TGCAGCGTTGGAACCCCATCGGGGTACGAGCAGTACTTC,CSVGTPSGYEQYF,.,13,.,TRBV29-1,TRBJ2-7
TGTGCCATCAGTGAGTCGGGAGGACTAGGGGGTGAGACCCAGTACTTC,CAISESGGLGGETQYF,.,16,.,TRBV10-3,TRBJ2-5
TGTGCCAGCAGCCTTACTTTACTAGCGGGTGAGCAGTTCTTC,CASSLTLLAGEQFF,TRBD2,14,.,TRBV5-4,TRBJ2-1
TGTGCTAGTGGTTTGGTACCTCCTGGGGGCCCTACCCACGAGCAGTACTTC,CASGLVPPGGPTHEQYF,.,17,.,TRBV12-5,TRBJ2-7
TGTGCCATCAGTGAGTCTGGCCAGGGGGGAAGCTACGAGCAGTACTTC,CAISESGQGGSYEQYF,.,16,.,TRBV10-3,TRBJ2-7
TGTGCCAGCATCCTCGTGGGACAGGATATCATGAACACTGAAGCTTTCTTT,CASILVGQDIMNTEAFF,TRBD1,17,.,TRBV28,TRBJ1-1
TGTGCCAGCAGCTTCCTCAGGGGAGTACAATCCGAGCAGTACTTC,CASSFLRGVQSEQYF,.,15,.,TRBV7-3,TRBJ2-7
TGTGCCAGCAGTTTCTCCCAGGGGTTAGACACAGATACGCAGTATTTT,CASSFSQGLDTDTQYF,.,16,.,TRBV28,TRBJ2-3
TGTGCCAGCAGGGGGGCAGGCAAAAACATTCAGTACTTC,CASRGAGKNIQYF,.,13,.,TRBV28,TRBJ2-4
TGTGCCAGCTCACTAAACCGGGCCTCGGGAGCAGATACGCAGTATTTT,CASSLNRASGADTQYF,.,16,.,TRBV18,TRBJ2-3
TGTGCCAGCTATAGGGACTCGCGGAAAGATACGCAGTATTTT,CASYRDSRKDTQYF,.,14,.,TRBV2,TRBJ2-3
TGCAGCGTGCTACAGGGGGTGAACCACGAGCAGTACTTC,CSVLQGVNHEQYF,TRBD1,13,.,TRBV29-1,TRBJ2-7